These 3 T cell receptor beta chains were all obtained from the same sample, sequenced in a study of blood T cell repertoires in COVID-19. Some clones are missing from TCRdb's copy, which holds only in-frame ones; the method was immunoSEQ multiplex PCR. The data show approximately 300,000 clones, about 89% seen once. The material sequenced was PBMCs or T cells enriched from blood (not recorded which). These receptors originate from a woman in her twenties or thirties who had recovered from COVID-19.

V is TRBV24-1 and J is TRBJ2-2; D may be TRBD2 (5 bases). Trimming cost V 6 bases and J 5 bases, with 12 bases left between them. Germline loops: CDR1 KGHDR, CDR2 SFDVKD. This CDR3 region has 14 residues. CDR3 amino acids: CATSLVGDTGELFF. CDR3 in DNA: TGTGCCACCAGTCTCGTGGGAGATACCGGGGAGCTGTTTTTT.

This clone came up once. This chain joins TRBV10-3 and TRBJ2-7, with 8 bases fitting TRBD2. V was clipped by 8 bases and J by 6 bases; unmatched bases: 6. CDR1 and CDR2 from the germline V gene are ENHRY and SYGVKD. CDR3 length: 12 amino acids. CDR3 DNA: TGTGCCATCTCCCGGGAGGGGATCGAGCAGTACTTC. It translates to CAISREGIEQYF.

This sequence joins TRBV2 and TRBJ2-1; TRBD1 aligns across 9 bases. After removal of 6 bases from V and 8 bases from J, the junction contained 11 bases not matched to a gene. The CDR3 consists of 15 residues. Germline CDR1 is SNHLY and CDR2 is FYNNEI. In DNA form, the CDR3 reads TGTGCCAGCAGACCGAACCGGGACAGGGTACATGAGCAGTTCTTC. This codes for CASRPNRDRVHEQFF.